These T cell receptor beta chains were read from a single sample in a study of identical twins. Using its own MiXCR run on the 5' RACE reads, TCRdb lists one record per CDR3 protein. Altogether 1.5 million to 2 million distinct CDR3 sequences are present, about 31% being singletons, with the ten largest covering about 0.25%. The sample consisted of cord blood. These receptor sequences come from a newborn girl in good health. Both conserved end residues are part of each CDR3. The D gene is left open where the match is weak. A row's size may be missing; if present it is once, few, many or a size class.

cdr3_aa cdr3_nt j_call v_call d_call clone_size
CASTLGGDVSYNEQFF TGTGCCAGCACCCTGGGGGGGGATGTCTCCTACAATGAGCAGTTCTTC TRBJ2-1 TRBV7-2 TRBD2 once
CAISGGETGIRNGYTF TGTGCCATCAGTGGGGGGGAGACAGGGATCCGTAATGGCTACACCTTC TRBJ1-2 TRBV10-3 TRBD1 few
CASSPRASGGFSYEQYF TGTGCCAGCAGCCCCCGCGCTAGCGGGGGGTTCTCCTACGAGCAGTACTTC TRBJ2-7 TRBV4-2 TRBD2 .
CASSSWTGSSDTQYF TGTGCCAGCTCATCCTGGACAGGGAGCTCAGATACGCAGTATTTT TRBJ2-3 TRBV18 TRBD1 .
CSAIRETNEKLFF TGCAGTGCTATCAGGGAAACTAATGAAAAACTGTTTTTT TRBJ1-4 TRBV20-1 . .
CASSLSLLPSTDTQYF TGTGCCAGCAGTTTATCTCTGCTCCCGAGCACAGATACGCAGTATTTT TRBJ2-3 TRBV27 . .
CSARREGRGNTEAFF TGCAGTGCTAGACGGGAAGGACGAGGGAACACTGAAGCTTTCTTT TRBJ1-1 TRBV20-1 . few
CASSLSGMRADMQYF TGTGCCAGCAGTTTAAGCGGGATGAGGGCAGATATGCAATATTTT TRBJ2-3 TRBV12-3/TRBV12-4 TRBD2 .
CSAILRVGHHYGYTF TGCAGTGCCATTCTCAGAGTGGGGCACCACTATGGCTACACCTTC TRBJ1-2 TRBV20-1 . .
CASSEDRGRGTDTQYF TGTGCCAGCAGTGAGGACAGGGGGCGAGGCACAGATACGCAGTATTTT TRBJ2-3 TRBV2 TRBD1 .
CASSSTAQGTNEKLFF TGTGCCAGCAGCTCTACCGCACAGGGGACTAATGAAAAACTGTTTTTT TRBJ1-4 TRBV5-6 TRBD1 .
CASSNRQDVEYF TGTGCCAGCAGCAACAGACAGGACGTGGAGTATTTT TRBJ2-3 TRBV5-5 . .
CASSERGPGTDTQYF TGTGCCAGCAGTGAAAGGGGGCCCGGCACAGATACGCAGTATTTT TRBJ2-3 TRBV6-1 TRBD1 .
CSAQTPRGSSNQPQHF TGCAGTGCCCAAACGCCCCGGGGGAGTAGCAATCAGCCCCAGCATTTT TRBJ1-5 TRBV20-1 . .
CASSSGGNTEAFF TGTGCCAGCAGTTCGGGGGGGAACACTGAAGCTTTCTTT TRBJ1-1 TRBV12-3/TRBV12-4 . many
CASRTGQGAEAFF TGTGCCAGCAGGACCGGACAGGGCGCTGAAGCTTTCTTT TRBJ1-1 TRBV6-5 TRBD1 .
CASSQYRGRFTEAFF TGCGCCAGCAGCCAATACAGGGGTAGATTCACTGAAGCTTTCTTT TRBJ1-1 TRBV4-1 TRBD1 few
CAGSEGSGRLQETQYF TGTGCCGGCAGCGAAGGTAGCGGGAGGTTGCAGGAGACCCAGTACTTC TRBJ2-5 TRBV9 TRBD2 .
CASGLVPGPDTYNEQFF TGTGCTAGTGGTTTGGTCCCAGGGCCAGATACCTACAATGAGCAGTTCTTC TRBJ2-1 TRBV12-5 . .
CAISRGSISYNEQFF TGTGCCATCAGTAGGGGCAGTATCTCCTACAATGAGCAGTTCTTC TRBJ2-1 TRBV10-3 . .
CASSGRPETQYF TGTGCCAGCTCCGGGCGGCCAGAGACCCAGTACTTC TRBJ2-5 TRBV7-2 . few
CASSQTRGRNQPQHF TGTGCCAGCAGCCAAACAAGGGGTAGGAATCAGCCCCAGCATTTT TRBJ1-5 TRBV3-1 . .
CAISELRTGSYNSPLHF TGTGCCATCAGTGAGCTACGGACAGGCTCCTATAATTCACCCCTCCACTTT TRBJ1-6 TRBV10-3 TRBD1 .
CASSQDLQYYGYTF TGTGCCAGCAGCCAAGATTTACAGTACTATGGCTACACCTTC TRBJ1-2 TRBV14 . few
CASSFFQGANNEQFF TGTGCCAGCAGTTTTTTCCAGGGGGCGAACAATGAGCAGTTCTTC TRBJ2-1 TRBV27 TRBD1 few
CASSSAQEYNEQFF TGTGCCAGCAGCTCCGCACAGGAGTACAATGAGCAGTTCTTC TRBJ2-1 TRBV6-5 . few
CASSLSVTYNEQFF TGCGCCAGCAGCCTTAGTGTCACCTACAATGAGCAGTTCTTC TRBJ2-1 TRBV5-1 . .
CSANIRVGETQYF TGCAGTGCTAATATCCGGGTTGGGGAGACCCAGTACTTC TRBJ2-5 TRBV20-1 . .
CASRPGLALDEQYF TGTGCCAGCAGGCCGGGACTAGCTTTAGACGAGCAGTACTTC TRBJ2-7 TRBV27 TRBD2 .
CSAGDHSYNGQFF TGCAGTGCTGGGGACCACTCCTACAATGGGCAGTTCTTC TRBJ2-1 TRBV20-1 . .
CASSSGTGGWTEAFF TGTGCCAGCAGTTCCGGGACAGGGGGCTGGACTGAAGCTTTCTTT TRBJ1-1 TRBV28 TRBD1 .
CASSPHLGAQPQHF TGTGCCAGCAGCCCTCACTTGGGGGCTCAGCCCCAGCATTTT TRBJ1-5 TRBV11-2 . .
CASSPLDRTNTEAFF TGTGCCAGCTCACCGCTGGACAGAACGAACACTGAAGCTTTCTTT TRBJ1-1 TRBV18 . .
CASSFGGLAGYTF TGTGCCAGCAGTTTCGGGGGACTTGCGGGCTACACCTTC TRBJ1-2 TRBV27 . few
CASSLPSGVGEQFF TGTGCCAGCAGTTTACCTAGCGGGGTAGGGGAGCAGTTTTTT TRBJ2-2 TRBV12-3/TRBV12-4 TRBD2 .
CASRTSGGHNEQYF TGTGCCAGCAGGACTAGCGGGGGGCACAATGAGCAGTACTTC TRBJ2-5 TRBV5-1 TRBD2 .
CSAKRAGGLHEQYF TGCAGTGCCAAACGAGCGGGGGGACTACATGAGCAGTACTTC TRBJ2-7 TRBV20-1 TRBD2 .
CASSEGPLLAGRYEQYF TGTGCCAGCAGTGAAGGGCCTTTACTAGCGGGGCGCTACGAGCAGTACTTC TRBJ2-7 TRBV2 TRBD2 few
CASSLREFEQYF TGTGCCAGCAGCTTGAGGGAGTTTGAGCAGTACTTC TRBJ2-5 TRBV5-6 . .
CASSHQSSGGSYEQYF TGTGCCAGCAGCCATCAGTCTAGCGGGGGCTCCTACGAGCAGTACTTC TRBJ2-7 TRBV4-2 TRBD2 .
CASSLRGISNGYTF TGTGCCAGCTCACTCAGGGGTATATCGAACGGCTACACCTTC TRBJ1-2 TRBV18 . few
CAISVPLAGGPHEQYF TGTGCCATCAGTGTCCCTCTAGCGGGGGGACCACACGAGCAGTACTTC TRBJ2-7 TRBV10-3 TRBD2 .
CATSRDSIAGNHNEQFF TGTGCCACCAGCAGAGATTCCATAGCGGGAAACCACAATGAGCAGTTCTTC TRBJ2-1 TRBV15 TRBD2 .
CASSLWGRADTQYF TGTGCCAGCAGCCTTTGGGGTCGGGCCGATACGCAGTATTTT TRBJ2-3 TRBV7-2 . few
CSASRGHQETQYF TGCAGTGCTAGCCGGGGACACCAGGAGACCCAGTACTTC TRBJ2-5 TRBV20-1 . many
CASSPRRTLQTYNEQFF TGTGCCAGCAGTCCCCGAAGGACCCTCCAGACCTACAATGAGCAGTTCTTC TRBJ2-1 TRBV27 . .
CASSLGTSGYSSYEQYF TGTGCCAGCAGCTTAGGGACTAGCGGCTACAGCTCCTACGAGCAGTACTTC TRBJ2-7 TRBV7-9 TRBD2 .
CASSFRQGARDTQYF TGTGCCAGCAGTTTTAGACAGGGGGCGCGAGATACGCAGTATTTT TRBJ2-3 TRBV12-3/TRBV12-4 TRBD1 .
CASSRGTSGGSTDTQYF TGCGCCAGCAGCCGCGGGACTAGCGGGGGTAGCACAGATACGCAGTATTTT TRBJ2-3 TRBV4-1 TRBD2 .
CASSLSRGNSPLHF TGTGCCAGCAGCTTGTCCAGGGGTAATTCACCCCTCCACTTT TRBJ1-6 TRBV27 . many
CASSLPRGSYLYEQYF TGCGCCAGCAGCTTACCCCGGGGCAGCTACTTGTACGAGCAGTACTTC TRBJ2-7 TRBV5-1 . few